The clone carrying this T cell receptor beta chain was counted at least ten times. Its antigen is unknown. This entry is derived from a study of T cells in Graves' hyperthyroidism and ophthalmopathy. TCR beta CDR3 region amplification was performed from RNA transcripts. First-round RT-PCR of the TCR CDR3 relied on the HTBI primer set. TCRdb re-analysed the multiplex PCR reads in MiXCR, keeping a single row per CDR3 protein. The sample lists 370,000 or so distinct CDR3 sequences, about 25% occurring once. CDR3 length equals 15 residues. Germline CDR1 reads LGHDT; CDR2 reads YNNKEL (reference sequence). With 3 bases clipped from V and 9 bases from J, the junction kept 9 bases outside the gene matches. Whole-study results and caveats: Blood held most thyroid clonotypes expanded above 0.001 frequency.

The sequence derives from a man aged 50-59 years with Graves' hyperthyroidism. The sequenced sample was blood. The chain is built from TRBV3-1 and TRBJ2-1; 9 bases are shared with TRBD1. As DNA, the CDR3 is TGTGCCAGCAGCCAGCGGGACAGGGACGCCCCTGAGCAGTTCTTC. This gives the protein CASSQRDRDAPEQFF.